The 18 T cell receptor beta chains presented below share a single source sample, sequenced in a study of blood T cell repertoires in COVID-19. Clones were read by immunoSEQ multiplex PCR, and TCRdb kept only the in-frame ones, dropping some. Found here are 230,000 or so clones, around 83% of them singletons; the top ten hold around 7.9%. Specimen: peripheral blood. The receptor source for this set is a man aged 35 to 55 with active or convalescent COVID-19.

This clone was picked up a small number of times. This sequence joins TRBV9 and TRBJ2-7; tentatively, D is TRBD2 (7 bases). The V gene's germline CDR1 is SGDLS and CDR2 YYNGEE. The CDR3 extends over 22 amino acids. With 0 bases removed from V and 2 bases from J, the gap between germline ends came to 33 bases. In DNA form, the CDR3 reads TGTGCCAGCAGCGTAGTAGGTAACGTGGTGGGGGGGGCGCCCCATCTTACCTACGAGCAGTACTTC. Translated: CASSVVGNVVGGAPHLTYEQYF.

V gene TRBV21-1 combines with J gene TRBJ1-3. TRBV21-1 is termed a pseudogene. The CDR3 contains 18 residues. The CDR3 loop reads CASRRRGGLPPSGNTIYF. DNA of the CDR3: TGTGCCAGCAGAAGGAGGGGGGGGCTGCCCCCCTCTGGAAACACCATATATTTT.

The chain uses TRBV18 and TRBJ1-5, with 8 positions matching TRBD1. Losses at the gene ends were 2 bases for V and 0 bases for J; bases not matched to a gene: 3. This CDR3 contains 16 residues. The germline V gene encodes CDR1 KGHSH and CDR2 LQKENI. DNA for the CDR3: TGTGCCAGCTCACCAGGGACAGGTGATAGCAATCAGCCCCAGCATTTT. Its translation: CASSPGTGDSNQPQHF.

The chain carries TRBV24-1 and TRBJ1-2; 8 bases agree with TRBD1. After removal of 7 bases from V and 8 bases from J, the junction contained 8 bases not matched to a gene. The V gene's germline CDR1 is KGHDR and CDR2 SFDVKD. This CDR3 comprises 13 residues. CDR3 coding DNA: TGTGCCACCAGCCGAGGACAGGGCGGCGGCTACACCTTC. Amino acids: CATSRGQGGGYTF.

The chain links TRBV25-1 to TRBJ1-1; D gene ambiguous. Deletions cut 5 bases from V and 6 bases from J, with 13 bases between. The CDR3 extends over 13 amino acids. CDR1 is MGHDK and CDR2 is SYGVNS in the germline V gene. The CDR3 nucleotides are TGTGCCAGCAGTAACAGTCATGGCGCTGAAGCTTTCTTT. Amino acid sequence: CASSNSHGAEAFF.

V and J are TRBV27 and TRBJ1-2, with TRBD1 matching over 8 bases. This CDR3 is built from 15 residues. Germline V gives CDR1 MNHEY, CDR2 SMNVEV (reference sequence). Trimming cost V 5 bases and J 1 base; bases outside gene matches: 6. The CDR3 region is CASSIRDRNNYGYTF. The CDR3 coding sequence is TGTGCCAGCAGTATCCGGGACAGGAATAACTATGGCTACACCTTC.

This clone was seen a few times. The CDR3 protein is CASSQAGTGANVLTF. In nucleotides, the CDR3 is TGCGCCAGCAGCCAAGCAGGGACTGGGGCCAACGTCCTGACTTTC. V and J are TRBV4-1 and TRBJ2-6; a possible D gene is TRBD1 (5 bases). The CDR3 loop spans 15 amino acids. In germline, CDR1 is MGHRA, CDR2 YSYEKL. V was clipped by 1 base and J by 2 bases, with 6 bases between them.

CDR3 nucleotides: TGTGCCAGTAGGACTTTAGACAGTGCGGACTACGAGCAGTACTTC. Its translation is CASRTLDSADYEQYF. The chain employs TRBV19 and TRBJ2-7; tentatively, D is TRBD1 (5 bases). CDR3 length: 15 amino acids. Trimming stripped 6 bases from V and 3 bases from J, with 18 bases between. Germline lookup yields CDR1 LNHDA and CDR2 SQIVND (reference sequence).

The genes are TRBV6-6 and TRBJ2-1; TRBD2 agrees at 11 bases. V gave up 6 bases and J gave up 7 bases; unmatched junction bases: 8. The CDR3 has 15 residues. CDR1 is MNHNY and CDR2 is SVGAGI in the germline V gene (reference sequence). Written as DNA, the CDR3 is TGTGCCAGCAGGCATACTAGCGGGAGTAGGAATGAGCAGTTCTTC. It is translated as CASRHTSGSRNEQFF.

The chain couples TRBV6-6 to TRBJ2-7, with 7 bases fitting TRBD2. This CDR3 spans 14 amino acids. The junction had 5 bases not matched to a gene; V was cut back by 4 bases and J by 2 bases. Per the germline V gene, CDR1 is MNHNY and CDR2 is SVGAGI (reference sequence). CDR3: CASSSPSGPYEQYF. CDR3 in DNA: TGTGCCAGCAGTTCGCCTAGCGGCCCCTACGAGCAGTACTTC.

This chain connects TRBV6-1 to TRBJ2-3; perhaps TRBD1 as D (5 bases). The germline CDR1 and CDR2 sequences are MNHNS and SASEGT. V was clipped by 1 base and J by 4 bases, with 12 bases between them. The CDR3 runs to 15 residues. The CDR3 sequence: CASSEDGAWADTQYF. The CDR3 coding sequence is TGTGCCAGCAGTGAAGATGGGGCTTGGGCAGATACGCAGTATTTT.

The genes are TRBV30 and TRBJ1-6; TRBD1 is a possible D gene (5 bases). Germline CDR1 and CDR2: GTSNPN and SVGIG (reference sequence). This CDR3 has 13 residues. Trimming took off 3 bases at V and 11 bases at J, with 14 bases between the two ends. In DNA form, the CDR3 reads TGTGCCTGGAGCCCCCCCCCAGGGCCACCCCTCCACTTT. This gives the protein CAWSPPPGPPLHF.

V usage is TRBV5-6 and J usage is TRBJ1-2; 7 bases are a match to TRBD1. Germline CDR1 and CDR2: SGHDT and YYEEEE. The CDR3 covers 14 residues. V lost 1 base, J lost 7 bases, and 7 bases stayed unmatched. The DNA for the CDR3 is TGTGCCAGCAGCTTGAAGGGGGCTGAGCGTGGCTACACCTTC. It translates to CASSLKGAERGYTF. Together with reference TRBV5-6 and TRBJ1-2, the CDR3 gives the full variable domain: DAGVTQSPTHLIKTRGQQVTLRCSPKSGHDTVSWYQQALGQGPQFIFQYYEEEERQRGNFPDRFSGHQFPNYSSELNVNALLLGDSALYLCASSLKGAERGYTFGSGTRLTVV.

This clone has a single count. The rearrangement links TRBV7-2 to TRBJ1-4, with D perhaps matching TRBD1 (5 bases). V lost 1 base and J lost 5, with 11 bases in between. Germline assignment: CDR1 SGHTA and CDR2 FQGNSA. The CDR3 spans 15 residues. CDR3 nucleotide sequence: TGTGCCAGCAGCTTAGGCGGGACGGGAAATGAAAAACTGTTTTTT. It codes for CASSLGGTGNEKLFF.

The genes are TRBV10-3 and TRBJ1-2; no firm D call. V was shortened by 10 bases and J by 6 bases, with 9 bases between the two germline ends. The CDR3 length is 10 residues. Germline CDR1 ENHRY, CDR2 SYGVKD. In nucleotides, the CDR3 is TGTGCCACCTACCTGGATGGCTACACCTTC. It encodes CATYLDGYTF.

This clone has a single count. The CDR3 coding sequence is TGTGCCAGCAGGGACAGGGACACCGGGGAGCTGTTTTTT. It yields the protein CASRDRDTGELFF. The gene calls are TRBV11-3 and TRBJ2-2; 8 nucleotides line up with TRBD1. The CDR3 has 13 amino acids. V dropped 6 bases and J dropped 3; count of bases not matched to a gene: 0. Germline V lookup: CDR1 SGHNT, CDR2 YENEEA.

As regards this clone: This sample also contains other DNA sequences that code for the same CDR3. CDR3: CAISLGQGDYGYTF. The CDR3 bases are TGTGCCATCAGCCTGGGACAGGGCGACTATGGCTACACCTTC. This chain links TRBV10-3 with TRBJ1-2; TRBD1 matches at 9 bases. The CDR3 is 14 residues long. Germline CDR1 and CDR2: ENHRY and SYGVKD. V shed 6 bases and J 3 bases; nucleotides not matched to a gene: 5.

This clone was found many times. This sequence joins TRBV12-3 or TRBV12-4 and TRBJ1-5; possible D gene TRBD1, 6 bases. V lost 5 bases and J lost 11, with 16 bases in between. The length of the CDR3 is 13 residues. The CDR3 bases are TGTGCCAGCAGTACTCCCCGGGACATGACCCAGCATTTT. Translating it yields CASSTPRDMTQHF.